This T cell receptor (beta chain) was recovered during a study of T-cell memory formation after mild COVID-19. The V and J ends lost 5 bases and 0 bases, in that order; junction bases with no gene match: 17. This CDR3 region has 19 residues. Germline V gene sequence: CDR1 SEHNR, CDR2 FQNEAQ (reference sequence). One entry per CDR3 protein, called by TCRdb with MiXCR from the 5' RACE reads. The table shows tens of thousands of distinct CDR3 sequences, with more than 12% occurring only once. As for this clonotype: Its antigen remains unknown.

Findings and caveats of the study: The study detected some responding clones in pre-infection memory, suggesting cross-reactive memory joined. Day 15 to 85 contractors were CD4/CD8 balanced; later expanders leaned CD4+. Mainly CM and EM harbored the contracting CD4+ clones; mainly EMRA harbored the CD8+ ones.

This sequence was found in a man younger than 30 who had mild COVID-19 (a few samples of this study predate the infection). Cell type and time point are not known. Sequencing used PBMCs or a T cell subset sorted from them (not recorded which). This chain connects TRBV7-9 to TRBJ2-7; 9 bases fit TRBD2. The CDR3 is CASSPTGGSGGESSYEQYF. The CDR3 DNA reads as TGTGCCAGCAGCCCGACCGGTGGTAGCGGGGGAGAGAGCTCCTACGAGCAGTACTTC. The full variable domain, rest sourced from reference TRBV7-9 and TRBJ2-7, is DTGVSQNPRHKITKRGQNVTFRCDPISEHNRLYWYRQTLGQGPEFLTYFQNEAQLEKSRLLSDRFSAERPKGSFSTLEIQRTEQGDSAMYLCASSPTGGSGGESSYEQYFGPGTRLTVT.